The entry below gives a single T cell receptor (beta chain) sequence along with its context. The record originates from a study of neurological immune-mediated disorders. Every sequencing run generated over 160 million TCR-beta sequences from 15-18 subjects. From the 5' RACE reads, TCRdb called clonotypes with MiXCR, one entry per CDR3 protein. This table has about 55,000 distinct CDR3 sequences, about 4% appearing once. CDR1 SGHRS and CDR2 YFSETQ come from the germline V gene. The V end lost 1 base, the J end lost 4 bases, and 17 bases lay between the germline ends. The CDR3 loop spans 16 amino acids.

This TCR derives from a man between 50 and 59 years old with multiple sclerosis. The chain is built from TRBV5-1 and TRBJ1-1; D call uncertain. Material: PBMCs. This CDR3 reads CASSLTLGRGGTEAFF. The CDR3 bases are TGCGCCAGCAGCTTGACCCTCGGACGAGGTGGCACTGAAGCTTTCTTT.